These 12 T cell receptor beta chains originate from one sample sequenced in a study of cytomegalovirus exposure and HLA in healthy donors. Vbeta (60) and Jbeta (13) primers were used in the PCR. Profiling relied on immunoSEQ multiplex PCR, and the TCRdb table lists in-frame clones only, not all of them. The sample carries about 260,000 clones, about 75% recorded once. Sequenced sample: PBMCs. Receptors were obtained from a female donor in good health and CMV-seronegative.

The chain links TRBV20-1 to TRBJ1-2; TRBD1 might be the D (6 bases). With 6 bases removed from V and 13 bases from J, the gap between germline ends came to 15 bases. Germline V CDR1 and CDR2: DFQATT, SNEGSKA (reference sequence). CDR3 size: 10 residues. The CDR3 DNA is TGCAGTGCCCAGGGGACATTCCGCACCTTC. Its protein is CSAQGTFRTF.

The rearrangement links TRBV5-4 to TRBJ2-7; 10 bases match TRBD2. The CDR3 is made up of 15 amino acids. Per the germline V gene, CDR1 is SGHNT and CDR2 is YYREEE (reference sequence). J lost 4 bases, V lost 1 base, and 5 bases had no gene match. CDR3: CASSLLAGAGYEQYF. The CDR3 DNA sequence: TGTGCCAGCAGCTTGCTAGCGGGAGCAGGATACGAGCAGTACTTC.

The chain couples TRBV27 to TRBJ2-7; D might be TRBD1 (6 bases). V lost 6 bases and J lost 2, with 11 bases in between. The CDR3 is made up of 13 amino acids. Germline-derived CDR1 and CDR2 are MNHEY and SMNVEV (reference sequence). The CDR3 DNA reads as TGTGCCAGCAGACCCACAGGGCCCTACGAGCAGTACTTC. It yields the protein CASRPTGPYEQYF.

The chain combines TRBV5-1 with TRBJ2-1; 8 positions agree with TRBD1. This CDR3 contains 15 residues. CDR1 is SGHRS and CDR2 is YFSETQ in the germline V gene. Losses at the gene ends were 1 base for V and 7 bases for J; bases not matched to a gene: 7. CDR3 in DNA: TGCGCCAGCAGCTTGTCAACAGGGGGGACTAATGAGCAGTTCTTC. This encodes CASSLSTGGTNEQFF.

The chain employs TRBV2 and TRBJ2-7; a possible D gene is TRBD1 (6 bases). Trimming shortened V by 4 bases and J by 2 bases, and 12 bases separated the two germline ends. This CDR3 contains 14 residues. Germline V CDR1 and CDR2: SNHLY, FYNNEI. The CDR3 coding sequence is TGTGCCAGCAGTGGGCAGGGGCTGCCCTACGAGCAGTACTTC. This codes for CASSGQGLPYEQYF.

The rearrangement uses TRBV28 and TRBJ1-4; 7 bases fit TRBD1. Germline CDR1 reads MDHEN; CDR2 reads SYDVKM. The CDR3 totals 12 residues. After removal of 7 bases from V and 8 bases from J, the junction contained 4 bases not matched to a gene. The CDR3 sequence: CASTPGGEKLFF. The CDR3 nucleotides read TGTGCCAGCACCCCAGGGGGGGAAAAACTGTTTTTT.

The V call is TRBV2, the J call TRBJ2-7; D is possibly TRBD1 (5 bases). The CDR3 spans 14 residues. Germline CDR1 and CDR2: SNHLY and FYNNEI. V lost 2 bases, J lost 2 bases, and 10 bases lay in between. DNA of the CDR3: TGTGCCAGCAGTGAATGGGGCGATCCCTACGAGCAGTACTTC. Residues: CASSEWGDPYEQYF.

CDR3 region: CASSRLTEPNSPLHF. CDR3 coding DNA: TGCGCCAGCAGCCGGCTGACAGAACCGAATTCACCCCTCCACTTT. The chain is built from TRBV5-1 and TRBJ1-6, with D perhaps TRBD1 (5 bases). V lost 4 bases, J lost 7 bases, and 15 bases lay in between. Germline CDR1 SGHRS, CDR2 YFSETQ. This CDR3 is built from 15 residues.

This clone turned up a few times. This chain joins TRBV10-3 and TRBJ1-3, with TRBD1 matching over 10 bases. Germline lookup yields CDR1 ENHRY and CDR2 SYGVKD. This CDR3 is 18 amino acids long. The V segment lost 0 bases and the J segment 2 bases; nucleotides outside the gene matches: 7. Here the CDR3 DNA reads TGTGCCATCAGTGAGTCGGACAGGGGGGTTTTCGCTGGAAACACCATATATTTT. This translates into CAISESDRGVFAGNTIYF.

The chain carries TRBV21-1 and TRBJ2-7; the table gives TRBD2 as D, unverified against the DNA. TRBV21-1 is a recognized pseudogene. There are 19 residues in the CDR3. DNA of the CDR3: TGTGCCAGCAGCAAAGAGGAGCGGGAGGGCATCAAGAGCTCCTACGAGCAGTACTTC. Translated, it gives CASSKEEREGIKSSYEQYF.

In its sample, this clone was seen a few times. The chain is built from TRBV5-1 and TRBJ1-2, with D hard to call. The ends were cut back, 3 bases at V and 0 bases at J, with 9 bases in the middle. This CDR3 has 14 amino acids. CDR1 and CDR2 from the germline V gene are SGHRS and YFSETQ. CDR3 amino acids: CASSSYTANYGYTF. In nucleotides, the CDR3 is TGCGCCAGCAGCTCCTACACAGCTAACTATGGCTACACCTTC.

The J gene is TRBJ2-6, the V gene TRBV11-2; a possible D gene is TRBD2 (5 bases). The CDR3 has 16 amino acids. V lost 1 base, J lost 3 bases, and 10 bases lay in between. The germline V gene has CDR1 SGHAT and CDR2 FQNNGV. The CDR3 is CASSLADWFGANVLTF. For the CDR3, the DNA is TGTGCCAGCAGCTTAGCGGACTGGTTTGGGGCCAACGTCCTGACTTTC.